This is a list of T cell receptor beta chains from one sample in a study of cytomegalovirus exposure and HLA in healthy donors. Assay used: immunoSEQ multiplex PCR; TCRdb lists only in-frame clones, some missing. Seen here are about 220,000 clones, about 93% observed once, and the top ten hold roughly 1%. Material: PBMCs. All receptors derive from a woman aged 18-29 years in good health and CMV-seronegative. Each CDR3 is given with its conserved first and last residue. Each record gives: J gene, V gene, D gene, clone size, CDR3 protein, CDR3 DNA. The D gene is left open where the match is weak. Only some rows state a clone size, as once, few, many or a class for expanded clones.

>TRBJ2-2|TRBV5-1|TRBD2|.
CASSLPSGSMNTGELFF
TGCGCCAGCAGCTTGCCTAGCGGGAGTATGAACACCGGGGAGCTGTTTTTT
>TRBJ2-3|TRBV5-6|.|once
CASSLAGEGHRFTDTQYF
TGTGCCAGCAGCTTGGCCGGGGAGGGACACAGGTTCACAGATACGCAGTATTTT
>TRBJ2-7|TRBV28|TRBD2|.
CASSLSGDGYEQYF
TGTGCCAGCAGTCTTAGCGGGGACGGGTACGAGCAGTACTTC
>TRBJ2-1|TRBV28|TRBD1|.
CASSSPGQGYNEQFF
TGTGCCAGCAGTTCCCCTGGACAGGGCTACAATGAGCAGTTCTTC
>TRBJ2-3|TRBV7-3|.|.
CASSSGTDTQYF
TGTGCCAGCAGCTCCGGCACAGATACGCAGTATTTT
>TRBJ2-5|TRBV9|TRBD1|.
CASSVAGGQETQYF
TGTGCCAGCAGCGTGGCAGGGGGCCAAGAGACCCAGTACTTC
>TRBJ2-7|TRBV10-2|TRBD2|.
CASSSGAAGGPSYEQYF
TGCGCCAGCAGTTCAGGGGCGGCGGGGGGTCCCTCCTACGAGCAGTACTTC
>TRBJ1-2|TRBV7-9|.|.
CASSLASRPHYGYTF
TGTGCCAGCAGCTTAGCGTCCAGGCCCCACTATGGCTACACCTTC
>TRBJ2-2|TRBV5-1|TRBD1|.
CASSLAQGAGELFF
TGCGCCAGCAGCTTGGCGCAGGGGGCCGGGGAGCTGTTTTTT
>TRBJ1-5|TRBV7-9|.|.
CASSLAAGSNQPQHF
TGTGCCAGCAGCTTAGCGGCGGGTAGCAATCAGCCCCAGCATTTT
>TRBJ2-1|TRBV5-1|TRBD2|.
CASSPVLLAGRNEQFF
TGCGCCAGCAGCCCGGTTCTACTAGCGGGAAGAAATGAGCAGTTCTTC
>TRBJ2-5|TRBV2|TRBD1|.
CASRGQGAWETQYF
TGTGCCAGCAGGGGACAGGGGGCGTGGGAGACCCAGTACTTC
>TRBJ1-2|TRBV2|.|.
CASSPGGGSNYGYTF
TGTGCCAGCAGTCCCGGGGGTGGATCTAACTATGGCTACACCTTC
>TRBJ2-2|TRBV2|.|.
CASSERRGTGELFF
TGTGCCAGCAGTGAACGGAGGGGCACCGGGGAGCTGTTTTTT
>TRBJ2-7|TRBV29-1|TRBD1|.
CSVEGDRHHAYEQYF
TGCAGCGTTGAGGGGGACAGGCACCACGCCTACGAGCAGTACTTC
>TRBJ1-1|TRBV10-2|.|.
CASGPPDSNTEAFF
TGCGCCAGCGGCCCCCCCGACAGCAACACTGAAGCTTTCTTT
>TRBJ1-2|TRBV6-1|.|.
CASSETSPYGYTF
TGTGCCAGCAGTGAAACCAGTCCCTATGGCTACACCTTC
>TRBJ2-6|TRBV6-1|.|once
CASSVLRQAGANVLTF
TGTGCCAGCAGTGTGCTTCGACAGGCTGGGGCCAACGTCCTGACTTTC
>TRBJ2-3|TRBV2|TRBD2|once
CASSGLAGVDTQYF
TGTGCCAGCAGTGGACTAGCGGGAGTAGATACGCAGTATTTT
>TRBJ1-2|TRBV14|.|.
CASSPKQGYGYTF
TGTGCCAGCAGCCCTAAGCAGGGCTATGGCTACACCTTC
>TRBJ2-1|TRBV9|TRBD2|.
CASSPGLAASYNEQFF
TGTGCCAGCAGCCCCGGACTAGCGGCCTCCTACAATGAGCAGTTCTTC
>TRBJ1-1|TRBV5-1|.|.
CASSPEGGGGTEAFF
TGCGCCAGCAGCCCGGAGGGGGGGGGAGGTACTGAAGCTTTCTTT
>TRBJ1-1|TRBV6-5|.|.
CASSYSGSSTEAFF
TGTGCCAGCAGTTACTCGGGCTCATCCACTGAAGCTTTCTTT
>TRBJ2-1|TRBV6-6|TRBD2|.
CASSSPLAGHHEQFF
TGTGCCAGCAGTTCTCCACTAGCGGGGCACCATGAGCAGTTCTTC
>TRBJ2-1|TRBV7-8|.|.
CASSANGVPNEQFF
TGTGCCAGCAGCGCCAACGGTGTCCCCAATGAGCAGTTCTTC
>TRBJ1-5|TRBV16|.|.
CASTTTRDQPQHF
TGTGCCAGCACCACGACCCGGGATCAGCCCCAGCATTTT
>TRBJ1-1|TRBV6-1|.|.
CASSFRVFDTEAFF
TGTGCCAGCAGTTTCAGGGTGTTTGATACTGAAGCTTTCTTT
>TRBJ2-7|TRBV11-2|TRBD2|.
CASSLGGRGRAGEQYF
TGTGCCAGCAGCTTAGGGGGGCGCGGGAGGGCCGGCGAGCAGTACTTC
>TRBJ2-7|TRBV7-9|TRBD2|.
CALPPRGRYYEQYF
TGTGCCCTACCCCCTCGCGGGAGATACTACGAGCAGTACTTC